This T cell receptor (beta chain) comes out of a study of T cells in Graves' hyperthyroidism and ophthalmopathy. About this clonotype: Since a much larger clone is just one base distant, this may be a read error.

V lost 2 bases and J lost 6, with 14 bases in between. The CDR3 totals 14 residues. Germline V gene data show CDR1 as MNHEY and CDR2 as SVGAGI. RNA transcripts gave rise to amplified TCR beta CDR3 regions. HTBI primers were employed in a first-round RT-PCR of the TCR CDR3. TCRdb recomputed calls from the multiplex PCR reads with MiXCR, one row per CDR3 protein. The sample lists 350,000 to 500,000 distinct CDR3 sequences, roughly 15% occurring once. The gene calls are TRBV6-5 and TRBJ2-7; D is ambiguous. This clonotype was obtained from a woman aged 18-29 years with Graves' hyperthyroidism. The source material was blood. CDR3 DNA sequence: TGTGCCAGCAGTTACACGGACCTCGTCCCCGAGCAGTACTTC. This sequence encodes CASSYTDLVPEQYF.